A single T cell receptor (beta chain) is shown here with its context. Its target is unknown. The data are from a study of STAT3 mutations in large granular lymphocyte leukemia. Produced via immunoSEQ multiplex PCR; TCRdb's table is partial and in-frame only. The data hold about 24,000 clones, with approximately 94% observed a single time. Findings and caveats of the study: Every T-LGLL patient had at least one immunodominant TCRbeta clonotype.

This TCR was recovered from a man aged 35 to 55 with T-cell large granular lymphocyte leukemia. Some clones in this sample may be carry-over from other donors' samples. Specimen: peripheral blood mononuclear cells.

This chain's CDR3 is CASSLMAGKQETQYF. The CDR3 DNA reads TGTGCCAGCTCCCTTATGGCAGGGAAACAAGAGACCCAGTACTTC. V usage is TRBV18 and J usage is TRBJ2-5, with D possibly TRBD1 on 5 matching bases. The V and J ends lost 6 bases and 2 bases respectively, with 16 bases between them. This CDR3 comprises 15 residues. CDR1 and CDR2 (germline): KGHSH, LQKENI. Using reference TRBV18 and TRBJ2-5 for the parts outside the CDR3, the full variable domain is NAGVMQNPRHLVRRRGQEARLRCSPMKGHSHVYWYRQLPEEGLKFMVYLQKENIIDESGMPKERFSAEFPKEGPSILRIQQVVRGDSAAYFCASSLMAGKQETQYFGPGTRLLVL.